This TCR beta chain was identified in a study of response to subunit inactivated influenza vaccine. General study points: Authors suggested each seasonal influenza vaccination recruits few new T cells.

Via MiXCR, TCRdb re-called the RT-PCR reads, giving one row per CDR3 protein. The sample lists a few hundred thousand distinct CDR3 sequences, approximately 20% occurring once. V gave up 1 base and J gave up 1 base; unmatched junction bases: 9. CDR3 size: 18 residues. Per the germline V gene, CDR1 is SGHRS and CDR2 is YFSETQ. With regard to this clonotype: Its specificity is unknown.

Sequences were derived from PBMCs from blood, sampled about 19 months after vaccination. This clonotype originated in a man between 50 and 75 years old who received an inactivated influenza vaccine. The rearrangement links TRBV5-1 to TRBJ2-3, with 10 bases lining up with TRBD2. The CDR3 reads CASSLPGLAATRTDTQYF. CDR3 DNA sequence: TGCGCCAGCAGCTTGCCAGGACTAGCGGCTACCCGCACAGATACGCAGTATTTT.